The 4 T cell receptor beta chains in this list originate from one sample, sequenced in a study of cytomegalovirus exposure and HLA in healthy donors. PCR was performed using 60 Vbeta and 13 Jbeta primers. Sequencing was performed with immunoSEQ multiplex PCR; in TCRdb, only in-frame clones are kept and a portion is missing. Here the sample spans some 71,000 clones, about three quarters being singletons. Sequencing was carried out using PBMCs. These receptors came from a man aged 18-30 years in good health and CMV-seronegative.

The J gene is TRBJ2-3, the V gene TRBV5-1; possibly TRBD1 for D (5 bases). V was trimmed by 0 bases and J by 2 bases, leaving 7 bases between them. From germline, CDR1 is SGHRS and CDR2 YFSETQ. CDR3 length equals 14 residues. The CDR3 DNA reads TGCGCCAGCAGCTTGGGACAGTACACAGATACGCAGTATTTT. Protein sequence: CASSLGQYTDTQYF.

The CDR3 loop reads CASSQGQGGEQYV. The CDR3 DNA sequence: TGCGCCAGCAGCCAAGGGCAGGGAGGCGAGCAGTACGTC. The chain is built from TRBV4-1 and TRBJ2-7; D might be TRBD2 (6 bases). The germline gives CDR1 MGHRA, CDR2 YSYEKL. The CDR3 spans 13 residues. V shed 1 base and J shed 6 bases, with 10 bases lying between them.

The CDR3 DNA sequence: TGTGCCAGCAGCCTACAGGGGGGGCGCACTGAAGCTTTCTTT. Its translation: CASSLQGGRTEAFF. V and J are TRBV28 and TRBJ1-1, with 8 nucleotides matching TRBD1. The CDR3 sequence is 14 residues long. Germline CDR1 MDHEN, CDR2 SYDVKM. Trimming at V came to 6 bases and at J to 4 bases, leaving 7 bases not matched to a gene.

This chain uses TRBV10-3 with TRBJ2-7; D gene unclear. Per germline, CDR1 ENHRY and CDR2 SYGVKD. V lost 4 bases and J lost 2, with 9 bases in between. The CDR3 spans 13 residues. Here the CDR3 DNA reads TGTGCCATCAGTGCCCGACAAGCCTACGAGCAGTACTTC. The encoded protein is CAISARQAYEQYF.